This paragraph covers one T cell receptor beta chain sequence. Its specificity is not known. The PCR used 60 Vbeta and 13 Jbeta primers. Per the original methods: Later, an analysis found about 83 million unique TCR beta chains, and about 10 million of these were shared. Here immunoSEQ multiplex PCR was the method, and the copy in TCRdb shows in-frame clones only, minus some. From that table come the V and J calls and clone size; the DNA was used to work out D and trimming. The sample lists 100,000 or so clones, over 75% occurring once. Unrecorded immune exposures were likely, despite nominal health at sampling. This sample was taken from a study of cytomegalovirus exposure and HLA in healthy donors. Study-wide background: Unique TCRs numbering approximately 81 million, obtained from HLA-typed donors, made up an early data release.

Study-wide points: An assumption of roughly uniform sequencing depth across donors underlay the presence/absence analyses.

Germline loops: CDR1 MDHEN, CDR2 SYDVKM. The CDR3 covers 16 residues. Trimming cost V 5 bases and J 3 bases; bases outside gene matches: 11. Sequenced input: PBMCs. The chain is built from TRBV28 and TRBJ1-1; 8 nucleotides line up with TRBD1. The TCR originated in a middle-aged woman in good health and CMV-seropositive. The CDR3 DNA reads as TGTGCCAGCAGTCCCACGGGGACAGGAGGGGACACTGAAGCTTTCTTT. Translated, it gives CASSPTGTGGDTEAFF. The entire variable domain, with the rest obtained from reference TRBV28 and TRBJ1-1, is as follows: DVKVTQSSRYLVKRTGEKVFLECVQDMDHENMFWYRQDPGLGLRLIYFSYDVKMKEKGDIPEGYSVSREKKERFSLILESASTNQTSMYLCASSPTGTGGDTEAFFGQGTRLTVV.